This T cell receptor beta chain comes out of a study of OX40 agonist ivuxolimab in advanced cancers. TCRdb's table, derived via immunoSEQ multiplex PCR, lists solely in-frame clones and lacks some. The data contain under 85,000 clones, roughly 87% of them singletons. V lost 9 bases and J lost 3, with 12 bases in between. The CDR3 consists of 12 residues. Germline assignment: CDR1 MNHEY and CDR2 SVGAGI. The sequencing here drew on CD4+ or CD8+ T cells sorted from blood, taken in a trial of the OX40 agonist ivuxolimab. V usage is TRBV6-5 and J usage is TRBJ2-7; D perhaps matches TRBD2 (6 bases). The source of this sequence is an adult with an advanced solid tumor such as melanoma, head and neck, liver or kidney cancer. CDR3 coding DNA: TGTGCCAGTGAAGGGAGGAGCTACGAGCAGTACTTC. This gives the protein CASEGRSYEQYF.